The 9 T cell receptor beta chains below come from one sample, sequenced in a study of blood T cell repertoires in COVID-19. Generated by immunoSEQ multiplex PCR, the TCRdb table keeps only in-frame clones and is missing some. The table includes over 15,000 clones, 85% to 90% detected once. The sequenced sample consisted of peripheral blood. The origin of the receptors is a woman of 80 years or more with COVID-19, enrolled during active disease.

This chain joins TRBV21-1 and TRBJ1-3; TRBD1 reflects the table's D call only, with no check against the DNA. TRBV21-1 is marked as a pseudogene. This CDR3 is 19 amino acids long. The CDR3 DNA follows: TGTGCCAGCAGCAAAATGGTATTGGGACAGTCTTTCTCTGGAAACACCATATATTTT. Translated, it gives CASSKMVLGQSFSGNTIYF.

The V call is TRBV4-2, the J call TRBJ2-7; 9 bases agree with TRBD1. Germline CDR1 and CDR2: LGHNA and YNFKEQ. With 2 bases clipped from V and 3 bases from J, the junction kept 5 bases outside the gene matches. CDR3 length: 15 amino acids. The CDR3 protein is CASSQRDRDVYEQYF. The DNA for the CDR3 is TGTGCCAGCAGCCAACGGGACAGGGATGTCTACGAGCAGTACTTC.

The chain recombines TRBV7-2 with TRBJ1-4; D is ambiguous. Trimming cost V 5 bases and J 8 bases, with 12 bases left between them. The V gene's germline CDR1 is SGHTA and CDR2 FQGNSA. The CDR3 has 13 amino acids. This chain's CDR3 is CASSPPAVEKLFF. For the CDR3, the DNA is TGTGCCAGCAGCCCCCCCGCGGTCGAAAAACTGTTTTTT.

The chain has TRBV18 and TRBJ1-4; D call uncertain. CDR1 KGHSH and CDR2 LQKENI come from the germline V gene. The CDR3 runs 13 residues. The ends were cut back, 0 bases at V and 8 bases at J, with 7 bases in the middle. CDR3 amino acids: CASSPPKREKLFF. The CDR3 DNA follows: TGTGCCAGCTCACCACCGAAGAGGGAAAAACTGTTTTTT.

This sequence joins TRBV28 and TRBJ2-1, with D perhaps TRBD2 (5 bases). The germline gives CDR1 MDHEN, CDR2 SYDVKM. V was clipped by 3 bases and J by 6 bases, with 9 bases between them. This CDR3 has 13 residues. CDR3 sequence reads: CASSLASSNEQFF. The CDR3 region has the DNA TGTGCCAGCAGTTTGGCTAGCTCCAATGAGCAGTTCTTC.

The chain is built from TRBV29-1 and TRBJ2-1; TRBD2 matches at 13 bases. V gave up 7 bases and J gave up 3 bases; unmatched junction bases: 3. Germline V gene lookup returns CDR1 SQVTM and CDR2 ANQGSEA. The CDR3 extends over 14 amino acids. CDR3 sequence: CSAGLAGDYNEQFF. As DNA, the CDR3 is TGCAGCGCCGGACTAGCGGGGGACTACAATGAGCAGTTCTTC.

The chain uses TRBV5-1 and TRBJ2-5; 12 positions agree with TRBD1. The CDR3 loop spans 15 amino acids. V was pared by 9 bases and J by 5 bases, with 11 bases of the junction left unmatched. Germline CDR1 SGHRS, CDR2 YFSETQ. The CDR3 spells CATTSGTGGAETQYF. For the CDR3, the DNA is TGCGCCACCACGAGTGGGACAGGGGGCGCGGAGACCCAGTACTTC.

In its sample, this clone ranks as large. This rearrangement joins TRBV7-2 to TRBJ1-1; 7 nucleotides line up with TRBD1. This CDR3 has 15 amino acids. Germline lookup yields CDR1 SGHTA and CDR2 FQGNSA. Unmatched junction bases numbered 7, after V lost 2 bases and J lost 4 bases. The DNA of the CDR3 is TGTGCCAGCAGCTTAAGAGAGGGGGCGAGCACTGAAGCTTTCTTT. It yields the protein CASSLREGASTEAFF.

This chain connects TRBV18 to TRBJ2-2; the D gene is possibly TRBD1 (5 bases). V was pared by 1 base and J by 4 bases, with 7 bases between. Germline lookup yields CDR1 KGHSH and CDR2 LQKENI. The CDR3 is 14 residues long. The CDR3 coding sequence is TGTGCCAGCTCACCACTACAGGCCACCGGGGAGCTGTTTTTT. Its protein is CASSPLQATGELFF.